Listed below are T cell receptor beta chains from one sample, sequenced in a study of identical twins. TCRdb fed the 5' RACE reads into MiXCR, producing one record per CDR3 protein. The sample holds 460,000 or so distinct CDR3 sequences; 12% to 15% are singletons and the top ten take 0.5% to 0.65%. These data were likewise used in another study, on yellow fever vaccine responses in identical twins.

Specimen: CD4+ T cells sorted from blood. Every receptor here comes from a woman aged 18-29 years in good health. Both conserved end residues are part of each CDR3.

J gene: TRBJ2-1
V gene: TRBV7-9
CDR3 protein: CASSLGGLAGGPLEQFF

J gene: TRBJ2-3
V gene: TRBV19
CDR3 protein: CASSRLAGVVPDTQYF

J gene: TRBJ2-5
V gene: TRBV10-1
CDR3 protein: CASSVDRTQETQYF

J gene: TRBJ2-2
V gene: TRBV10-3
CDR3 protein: CAITKGGLANTGELFF

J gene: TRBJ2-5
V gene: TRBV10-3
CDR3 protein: CAISDLWGEGQETQYF

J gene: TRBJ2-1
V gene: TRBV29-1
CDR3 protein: CSVGRYEGNEQFF

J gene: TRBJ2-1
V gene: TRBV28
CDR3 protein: CASSYLTGIEQFF

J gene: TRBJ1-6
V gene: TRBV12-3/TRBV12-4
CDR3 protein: CASSSGLNSPLHF

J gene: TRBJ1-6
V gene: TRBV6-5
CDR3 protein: CASSYSGRGASNSPLHF

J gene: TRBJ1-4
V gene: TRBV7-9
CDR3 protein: CASSGDRGQEKLFF

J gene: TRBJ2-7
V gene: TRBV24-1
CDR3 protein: CATSDRGTTGWEQYF

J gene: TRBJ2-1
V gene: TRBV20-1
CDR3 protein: CSAQGQGSINEQFF

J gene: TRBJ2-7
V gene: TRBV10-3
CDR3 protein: CAISALMRNEQYF

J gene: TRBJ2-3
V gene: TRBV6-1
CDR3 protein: CAISKRGGTDTQYF

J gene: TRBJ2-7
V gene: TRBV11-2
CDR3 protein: CASSRGNRGSDEQYF

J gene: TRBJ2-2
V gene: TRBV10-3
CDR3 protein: CAISPGLTNTGELFF

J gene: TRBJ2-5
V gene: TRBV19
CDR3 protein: CASSGGSGRAAKTQYF

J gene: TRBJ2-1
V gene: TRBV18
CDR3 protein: CASTNRDRTNEQFF

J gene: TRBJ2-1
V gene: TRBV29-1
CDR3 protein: CSVGIRQGYNEQFF

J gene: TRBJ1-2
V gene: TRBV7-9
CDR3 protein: CASSLASYSFGYTF

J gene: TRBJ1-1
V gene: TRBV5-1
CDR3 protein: CASSPGRTEAFF

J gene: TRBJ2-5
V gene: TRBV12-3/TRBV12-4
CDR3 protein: CASSLGLGTGTLLETQYF

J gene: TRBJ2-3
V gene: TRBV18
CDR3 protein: CASSPTTDTQYF

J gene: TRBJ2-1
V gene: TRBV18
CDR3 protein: CASSPLDRGYNEQFF

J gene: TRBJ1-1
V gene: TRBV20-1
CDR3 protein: CSARAGGAATEAFF

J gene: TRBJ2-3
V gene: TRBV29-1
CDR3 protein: CSVTGTSGVTDTQYF

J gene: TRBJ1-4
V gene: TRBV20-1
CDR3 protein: CSAPFNEKLFF

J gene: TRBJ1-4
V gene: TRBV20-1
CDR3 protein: CSARILGTFPPKLFF

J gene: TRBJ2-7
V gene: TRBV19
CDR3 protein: CASSISADREKYF